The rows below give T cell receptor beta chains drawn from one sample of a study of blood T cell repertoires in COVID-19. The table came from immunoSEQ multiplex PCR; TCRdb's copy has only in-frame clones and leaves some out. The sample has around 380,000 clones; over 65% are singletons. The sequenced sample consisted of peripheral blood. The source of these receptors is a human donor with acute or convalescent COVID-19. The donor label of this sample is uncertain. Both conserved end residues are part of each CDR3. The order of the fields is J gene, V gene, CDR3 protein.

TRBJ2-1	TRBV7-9	CASSFRATSGRDNEQFF
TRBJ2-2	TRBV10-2	CASIGRGRELFF
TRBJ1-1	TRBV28	CASTSGLQAFF
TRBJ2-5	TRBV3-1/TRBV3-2	CASSQAETQYF
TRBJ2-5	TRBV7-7	CASSTGQGLETQYF
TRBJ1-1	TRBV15	CATSRGGVRMRKTEAFF
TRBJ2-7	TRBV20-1	CSATSDTEQYF
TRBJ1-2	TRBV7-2	CASSKQGAQPYGYTF
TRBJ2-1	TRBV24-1	CATSDPAGEQFF
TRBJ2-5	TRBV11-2	CASSLDHSSKGKTQYF
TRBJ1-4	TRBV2	CASSANRVTNEKLFF
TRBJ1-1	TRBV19	CASSKGTSNTEAFF
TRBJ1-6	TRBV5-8	CASSLSRDTRTLHF
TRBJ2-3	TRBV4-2	CASSQDRTSGTDTQYF
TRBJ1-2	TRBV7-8	CASSLAGAKGDGYTF
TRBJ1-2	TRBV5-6	CASSQHGAYGYTF
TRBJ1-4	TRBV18	CASSSGSGGEKLFF
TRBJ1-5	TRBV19	CASSVRGDQPQHF
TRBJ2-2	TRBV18	CATSRLENTGELFF
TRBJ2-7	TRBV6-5	CASEGQVYEQYF
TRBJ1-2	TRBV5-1	CASSTRTGGRGYTF
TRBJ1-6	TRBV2	CASSESRRGSPLHF
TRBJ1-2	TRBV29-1	CSETRTGNGYTF